Given below is one T cell receptor beta chain in context. Its antigen is not identified. At one end the junction does not follow the germline gene, possibly because of a read error. The data stem from a study of tumor-infiltrating lymphocytes in primary liver carcinoma. About the study: Men and women, 30 to 69 years of age, made up the patients. Roughly 3.65 to 7.5 million productive TCRbeta reads came from each sample, comparable across tissue types.

Points from the study as a whole: The 250 largest clones made up significantly more of tumor than blood repertoires (p = 0.039). In tumor-adjacent and tumor-blood pairs, overlap was lower than in tumor region pairs.

This CDR3 region has 15 residues. The germline gives CDR1 MNHEY, CDR2 SVGAGI. The authors took blood RNA from unsorted whole blood and also extracted germline DNA. A constant-region primer served to make TCR beta cDNA from about 530 ng total RNA. Three rounds of nested multiplex PCR with slightly modified ARM-PCR produced TCR beta libraries. With TRBV1-TRBV30 forward primers and a C-beta reverse primer, the first two PCR rounds were run for approximately 10 cycles each. TCRdb called the multiplex PCR reads again in MiXCR, with one record for every CDR3 protein. This sample has about 180,000 distinct CDR3 sequences, with around 60% found just once.

Source material: peripheral blood. The chain employs TRBV6-5 and TRBJ2-6; 7 bases are a match to TRBD1. This TCR came from a man aged 35-49 years with primary liver carcinoma and hepatitis B virus infection. In DNA, the CDR3 is TGTGCCAGTAGTCGGGACAGCTCTGGGGCCAACGTTCTGACTTTC. Its translation is CASSRDSSGANVLTF.